This T cell receptor (beta chain) is drawn from a study of shared clonotypes between healthy human individuals. CDR1 SGHDT and CDR2 YYEEEE come from the germline V gene. V was clipped by 0 bases and J by 1 base; unmatched bases: 4. The CDR3 runs to 15 residues. General study findings and limits: Enrolling few donors narrowed the genetic and exposure-history diversity that was represented.

Libraries were prepared by immunoSEQ multiplex PCR; TCRdb keeps only in-frame clonotypes and omits some of them. The sample lists fewer than 1.8 million clones, approximately 98.5% occurring once. Details on this clone: The antigen is undetermined. At the DNA level, this CDR3 is encoded by other sequences in the same sample as well.

The chain joins TRBV5-6 to TRBJ2-7; 7 positions agree with TRBD1. Specimen: naive CD4+ T cells sorted from blood. As for subset: CD45RA+ positively selected. This clonotype originated in a man aged 25 to 45 in good health. In DNA, the CDR3 is TGTGCCAGCAGCTTGGCCGGGACAGCGTCCTACGAGCAGTACTTC. Its protein is CASSLAGTASYEQYF.